These T cell receptor beta chains were read from a single sample in a study of Ad26.COV2.S vaccination and SARS-CoV-2 variants. Clones were read by immunoSEQ multiplex PCR, and TCRdb kept only the in-frame ones, dropping some. The sample consists of around 400,000 clones, roughly 80% of them appearing once. The sample consisted of peripheral blood, taken in a trial of Ad26.COV2.S vaccine versus placebo. Source of these receptors: a person aged 18-60 years who received the Ad26.COV2.S COVID-19 vaccine or a placebo. CDR3s include the opening cysteine and the closing phenylalanine or tryptophan. Each record gives: CDR3 protein, CDR3 DNA, D gene, clone size, CDR3 length, V gene, J gene. D genes are given only for firm matches. Clone size, where shown, is once, few, many, or a class for clones that have expanded.

cdr3_aa: CASSLSQGAGELFF
cdr3_nt: TGTGCCAGCAGCTTGTCGCAGGGCGCGGGGGAGCTGTTTTTT
d_call: -
clone_size: -
cdr3_length: 14
v_call: TRBV5-8
j_call: TRBJ2-2

cdr3_aa: CASSLVRAFFNEQFF
cdr3_nt: TGCGCCAGCAGCTTGGTCCGGGCCTTCTTTAATGAGCAGTTCTTC
d_call: -
clone_size: -
cdr3_length: 15
v_call: TRBV5-1
j_call: TRBJ2-1

cdr3_aa: CASSISSSYNSPLHF
cdr3_nt: TGTGCCAGCAGTATCTCAAGCTCCTATAATTCACCCCTCCACTTT
d_call: -
clone_size: -
cdr3_length: 15
v_call: TRBV9
j_call: TRBJ1-6

cdr3_aa: CASSLAVAGDYNEQFF
cdr3_nt: TGTGCCAGCAGCTTGGCCGTAGCGGGAGACTACAATGAGCAGTTCTTC
d_call: TRBD2
clone_size: -
cdr3_length: 16
v_call: TRBV5-4
j_call: TRBJ2-1

cdr3_aa: CASSQDWNTEAFF
cdr3_nt: TGCGCCAGCAGCCAGGACTGGAACACTGAAGCTTTCTTT
d_call: -
clone_size: few
cdr3_length: 13
v_call: TRBV5-1
j_call: TRBJ1-1

cdr3_aa: CASSPGAGQYEQYF
cdr3_nt: TGTGCCAGCAGTCCCGGGGCGGGTCAATACGAGCAGTACTTC
d_call: -
clone_size: -
cdr3_length: 14
v_call: TRBV6-2/TRBV6-3
j_call: TRBJ2-7

cdr3_aa: CASSATSQNSYNEQFF
cdr3_nt: TGCGCCAGCAGCGCGACTTCCCAGAACTCCTACAATGAGCAGTTCTTC
d_call: -
clone_size: -
cdr3_length: 16
v_call: TRBV5-1
j_call: TRBJ2-1

cdr3_aa: CASSPGSFSNQPQHF
cdr3_nt: TGTGCCAGCTCACCAGGCAGCTTTAGCAATCAGCCCCAGCATTTT
d_call: -
clone_size: -
cdr3_length: 15
v_call: TRBV18
j_call: TRBJ1-5

cdr3_aa: CATASLTMYNEQFF
cdr3_nt: TGTGCCACCGCAAGCCTCACTATGTACAATGAGCAGTTCTTC
d_call: -
clone_size: -
cdr3_length: 14
v_call: TRBV15
j_call: TRBJ2-1

cdr3_aa: CASSLPGAPQYF
cdr3_nt: TGTGCCAGCAGCTTACCCGGGGCTCCGCAGTACTTC
d_call: -
clone_size: few
cdr3_length: 12
v_call: TRBV5-4
j_call: TRBJ2-7

cdr3_aa: CASNTGGFEKLFF
cdr3_nt: TGTGCCAGCAATACAGGGGGCTTTGAAAAACTGTTTTTT
d_call: TRBD1
clone_size: -
cdr3_length: 13
v_call: TRBV2
j_call: TRBJ1-4

cdr3_aa: CASSLEGTYYEQYF
cdr3_nt: TGTGCCAGCAGCTTGGAGGGGACATACTACGAGCAGTACTTC
d_call: -
clone_size: few
cdr3_length: 14
v_call: TRBV5-6
j_call: TRBJ2-7

cdr3_aa: CASERTPSSNQPQHF
cdr3_nt: TGTGCCAGTGAACGGACGCCTTCCTCCAATCAGCCCCAGCATTTT
d_call: -
clone_size: -
cdr3_length: 15
v_call: TRBV19
j_call: TRBJ1-5

cdr3_aa: CASSLGTSTDTQYF
cdr3_nt: TGTGCCAGCAGCTTAGGGACTAGCACAGATACGCAGTATTTT
d_call: -
clone_size: -
cdr3_length: 14
v_call: TRBV7-2
j_call: TRBJ2-3

cdr3_aa: CASSLQGTGANVLTF
cdr3_nt: TGTGCCAGCAGCCTGCAGGGAACTGGGGCCAACGTCCTGACTTTC
d_call: -
clone_size: -
cdr3_length: 15
v_call: TRBV7-2
j_call: TRBJ2-6

cdr3_aa: CASSKTGADTDTQYF
cdr3_nt: TGTGCCAGCAGCAAGACAGGGGCAGACACAGATACGCAGTATTTT
d_call: TRBD1
clone_size: -
cdr3_length: 15
v_call: TRBV5-4
j_call: TRBJ2-3